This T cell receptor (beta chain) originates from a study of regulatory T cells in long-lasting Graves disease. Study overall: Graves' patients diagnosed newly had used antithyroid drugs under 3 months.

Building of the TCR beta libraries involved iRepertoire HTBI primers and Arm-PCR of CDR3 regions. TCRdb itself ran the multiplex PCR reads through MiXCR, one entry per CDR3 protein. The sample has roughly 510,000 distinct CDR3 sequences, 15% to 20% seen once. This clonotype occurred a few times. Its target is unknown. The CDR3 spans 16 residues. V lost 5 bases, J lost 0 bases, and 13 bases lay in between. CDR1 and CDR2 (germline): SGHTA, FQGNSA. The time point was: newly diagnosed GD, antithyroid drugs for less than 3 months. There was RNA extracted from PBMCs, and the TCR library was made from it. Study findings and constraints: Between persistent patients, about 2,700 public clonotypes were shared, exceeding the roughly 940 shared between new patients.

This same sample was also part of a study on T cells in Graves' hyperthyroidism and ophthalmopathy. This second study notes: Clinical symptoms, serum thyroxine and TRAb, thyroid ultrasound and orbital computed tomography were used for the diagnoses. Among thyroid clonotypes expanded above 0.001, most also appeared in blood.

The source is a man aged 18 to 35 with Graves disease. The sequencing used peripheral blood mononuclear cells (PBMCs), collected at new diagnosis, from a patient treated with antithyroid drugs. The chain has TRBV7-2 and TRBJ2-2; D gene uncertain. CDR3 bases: TGTGCCAGCAGCCGATTGAACAGCGCGAACACCGGGGAGCTGTTTTTT. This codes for CASSRLNSANTGELFF.